Below, 17 T cell receptor beta chains from the same sample are listed, as sequenced in a study of blood T cell repertoires in COVID-19. TCRdb's table, derived via immunoSEQ multiplex PCR, lists solely in-frame clones and lacks some. The sample lists tens of thousands of clones; about nine tenths were seen once. The sample consisted of peripheral blood. The receptor source for this set is a man in his fifties or sixties with active COVID-19.

This chain joins TRBV20-1 and TRBJ2-6, with 7 bases fitting TRBD1. With V trimmed by 7 bases and J by 12 bases, 6 bases remained unmatched. Germline CDR1 is DFQATT and CDR2 is SNEGSKA (reference sequence). The CDR3 runs to 11 residues. The CDR3 nucleotides read TGCAGTGTTCTTCGGACAGGCGTCCTGACTTTC. It codes for CSVLRTGVLTF.

V is TRBV18 and J is TRBJ2-2; a weak D match, TRBD2 (5 bases). Trimming took off 6 bases at V and 6 bases at J, with 11 bases between the two ends. This CDR3 has 13 amino acids. Per the germline V gene, CDR1 is KGHSH and CDR2 is LQKENI. The chain's CDR3 is CASSPDYPGELFF. In DNA, the CDR3 is TGTGCCAGCTCGCCCGACTATCCCGGGGAGCTGTTTTTT.

This clone occurred a few times. J is TRBJ2-3 and V is TRBV7-2, with D tentatively TRBD1 (6 bases). This CDR3 contains 15 residues. Between the trimmed V and J ends, which lost 5 bases and 5 bases, there was a span of 17 bases. CDR1 and CDR2 from the germline V gene are SGHTA and FQGNSA. The CDR3 protein is CASSRSGAPGDTQYF. The DNA for the CDR3 is TGTGCCAGCAGCCGGTCAGGGGCACCCGGAGATACGCAGTATTTT.

V and J are TRBV25-1 and TRBJ1-2; the match to TRBD1 covers 8 bases. Germline V gene sequence: CDR1 MGHDK, CDR2 SYGVNS. With V trimmed by 5 bases and J by 7 bases, 6 bases remained unmatched. The CDR3 contains 13 residues. The CDR3 DNA reads TGTGCCAGCAGTAGCAGGGGGCATTTTGGCTACACCTTC. Its translation: CASSSRGHFGYTF.

This sequence joins TRBV5-1 and TRBJ2-1; D is perhaps TRBD2 (5 bases). Germline CDR1 reads SGHRS; CDR2 reads YFSETQ. The CDR3 runs 12 residues. V was cut by 0 bases and J by 8 bases, with 6 bases left in between. The CDR3 protein is CASSLVSDEQFF. The CDR3 nucleotides read TGCGCCAGCAGCTTGGTTAGCGATGAGCAGTTCTTC. Full variable domain (remainder filled in from reference TRBV5-1 and TRBJ2-1): KAGVTQTPRYLIKTRGQQVTLSCSPISGHRSVSWYQQTPGQGLQFLFEYFSETQRNKGNFPGRFSGRQFSNSRSEMNVSTLELGDSALYLCASSLVSDEQFFGPGTRLTVL.

Only a few counts were recorded for this clone. The genes are TRBV29-1 and TRBJ2-2; 10 bases map to TRBD1. This CDR3 contains 15 residues. CDR1 is SQVTM, CDR2 ANQGSEA, per germline. V lost 4 bases to trimming and J lost 6 bases; unmatched junction nucleotides: 8. CDR3 loop: CSVGAGTGVAGELFF. The CDR3 DNA follows: TGCAGCGTTGGGGCCGGGACAGGGGTGGCCGGGGAGCTGTTTTTT.

The gene calls are TRBV6-5 and TRBJ1-6; 7 nucleotides agree with TRBD1. V shed 0 bases and J 9 bases; nucleotides not matched to a gene: 5. Germline CDR1 is MNHEY and CDR2 is SVGAGI. This CDR3 contains 15 residues. This CDR3 is CASSYSTGKSSPLHF. The CDR3 region has the DNA TGTGCCAGCAGTTACTCGACAGGGAAGAGTTCACCCCTCCACTTT.

Here the CDR3 reads CASSQAWTGDNEQFF. Written as DNA, the CDR3 is TGTGCCAGCAGCCAAGCCTGGACAGGGGACAATGAGCAGTTCTTC. The gene calls are TRBV3-1 (or the pseudogene TRBV3-2) and TRBJ2-1; TRBD1 matches 9 bases. V lost 1 base and J lost 5; bases outside the gene matches: 3. The CDR3 contains 15 residues. In germline, CDR1 is LGHDT, CDR2 YNNKEL (reference sequence).

V and J are TRBV5-1 and TRBJ2-1, with TRBD1 identical over 9 bases. CDR3 length: 15 residues. V gave up 5 bases and J gave up 4 bases; unmatched junction bases: 7. CDR1 and CDR2 from the germline V gene are SGHRS and YFSETQ. Written as DNA, the CDR3 is TGCGCCAGCAGTAATGGCGGGACAGGGTACAATGAGCAGTTCTTC. It encodes CASSNGGTGYNEQFF.

The CDR3 DNA follows: TGTGCCAGCATTTCGGGAGCGGGGAATGAGCAGTTCTTC. Its translation is CASISGAGNEQFF. The chain has TRBV11-3 and TRBJ2-1; TRBD2 agrees at 7 bases. With V trimmed by 7 bases and J by 7 bases, 7 bases remained unmatched. This CDR3 spans 13 amino acids. Germline-derived CDR1 and CDR2 are SGHNT and YENEEA.

V usage is TRBV18 and J usage is TRBJ2-7; D might be TRBD1 (5 bases). The CDR3 is 13 residues long. Germline V gene lookup returns CDR1 KGHSH and CDR2 LQKENI. V was trimmed by 5 bases and J by 6 bases, leaving 14 bases between them. The DNA of the CDR3 is TGTGCCAGCTCAACTATGGGGCTCGGCGAGCAGTACTTC. Translated: CASSTMGLGEQYF.

This clone appeared a single time. The CDR3 coding sequence is TGCGCCAGCAGCCAAGATTTGGAGAACAGGGGACATCAGCCCCAGCATTTT. It codes for CASSQDLENRGHQPQHF. The chain employs TRBV4-1 and TRBJ1-5; 7 bases are shared with TRBD1. CDR3 size: 17 residues. The germline gives CDR1 MGHRA, CDR2 YSYEKL. V lost 0 bases to trimming and J lost 5 bases; unmatched junction nucleotides: 10.

This chain uses TRBV3-1 (or the pseudogene TRBV3-2) with TRBJ1-3; D not certain. Germline lookup yields CDR1 LGHDT and CDR2 YNNKEL (reference sequence). The V and J ends lost 0 bases and 4 bases respectively, with 13 bases between them. The CDR3 sequence is 16 residues long. In nucleotides, the CDR3 is TGTGCCAGCAGCCAAGATTTCCCAGGCTTGGGAAACACCATATATTTT. This gives the protein CASSQDFPGLGNTIYF.

The CDR3 is CASSLEGLAGGEQFF. CDR3 nucleotide sequence: TGTGCCAGCAGCTTAGAAGGGCTAGCGGGAGGGGAGCAGTTCTTC. The genes are TRBV7-2 and TRBJ2-1; 12 positions agree with TRBD2. The CDR3 extends over 15 amino acids. Germline trimming cut 1 base from V and 10 bases from J; bases unmatched to any gene: 5. Germline-derived CDR1 and CDR2 are SGHTA and FQGNSA.

The V gene is TRBV12-1, the J gene TRBJ2-3; the D call TRBD2 from the table was never checked on the DNA. TRBV12-1 is a recognized pseudogene. The CDR3 is 14 residues long. In nucleotides, the CDR3 is TGTGCCGCGCCCGGGCGGGGGAGCACAGATACGCAGTATTTT. Encoded protein: CAAPGRGSTDTQYF.

This chain links TRBV5-4 with TRBJ2-7, with TRBD1 matching 7 bases. CDR1 and CDR2 (germline): SGHNT, YYREEE (reference sequence). The CDR3 runs to 14 residues. J lost 6 bases, V lost 4 bases, and 10 bases had no gene match. The CDR3 region has the DNA TGTGCCAGCAGCCTACGACAGGGTCGGGCCGAGCAGTACTTC. It codes for CASSLRQGRAEQYF. The variable domain in full, completed from reference TRBV5-4 and TRBJ2-7, reads ETGVTQSPTHLIKTRGQQVTLRCSSQSGHNTVSWYQQALGQGPQFIFQYYREEENGRGNFPPRFSGLQFPNYSSELNVNALELDDSALYLCASSLRQGRAEQYFGPGTRLTVT.

The V gene is TRBV6-2 or TRBV6-3, the J gene TRBJ2-5; TRBD2 matches at 7 bases. The CDR3 consists of 13 residues. The V gene end was trimmed by 2 bases and the J gene end by 6 bases; junction bases not matched to a gene: 3. From germline, CDR1 is MNHEY and CDR2 SVGEGT. For the CDR3, the DNA is TGTGCCAGCAGTTACGGGCGGGAGAAGACCCAGTACTTC. It is translated as CASSYGREKTQYF.